This T cell receptor (beta chain) was sequenced during a study of Ad26.COV2.S vaccination and SARS-CoV-2 variants (dated by TCRdb to the early 2020s). For the study in its entirety: Donors in the vaccine arm were drawn from COV1001, a phase I-IIa trial of Ad26.COV2.S in healthy adults that was multicentre, randomized, double-blind and placebo-controlled. Ad26.COV2.S was administered intramuscularly at a dose of 5x10^10 or 1x10^11 viral particles, either as one shot or as two shots given 56 days apart. The specificity and breadth of SARS-CoV-2-reactive T cell receptors after Ad26.COV2.S vaccination were assessed by TCRbeta repertoire sequencing. A total of 32 samples were included in the TCR-sequenced set, comprising some 20 Ad26.COV2.S vaccine recipients, 5 placebo recipients and 8 SARS-CoV-2 convalescent individuals. Trial participants were randomized into five groups of five: low-dose or high-dose Ad26.COV2.S given once or twice, or placebo on both occasions. Investigators remained blinded to trial group allocation during experiments and outcome assessment.

Reading the label with the study, this specimen's treatment or condition is: some 19 received Ad26.COV2.S at low or high dose, single or two shots; several received placebo; per-sample allocation not given. For vaccine and placebo recipients, repertoires were sequenced using samples collected on day 63 after the first injection. Between 29 July and 7 August 2020, Cohort 1b enrolled 25 adults aged 18-55 years at one site in Boston, USA. Ad26.COV2.S was a replication-incompetent adenovirus type 26 vector expressing a prefusion-stabilized SARS-CoV-2 spike protein from the original Wuhan strain. TCRbeta CDR3 regions were sequenced with the immunoSEQ Assay. After extraction, genomic DNA underwent amplification by bias-controlled multiplex PCR, followed by high-throughput sequencing. From the authors' description of their analysis: To quantify the absolute abundance of every unique TCRbeta CDR3 region, sequences were collapsed and filtered. T cell fraction was estimated by normalizing TCRbeta template counts to usable DNA, with usable DNA measured through amplification of reference genes found in all nucleated cells. Repertoire TCRs were annotated as SARS-CoV-2-specific when V gene, CDR3 amino acid sequence and J gene were exactly matched to a known reactive TCR set. The reference SARS-CoV-2 TCR set came from MIRA and was filtered for enrichment in COVID-19-positive ImmuneCODE repertoires, removing public or cross-reactive TCRs. Drawing on the MIRA antigens, annotated TCRs were analysed further at the level of specific ORF or position within ORF. Breadth was defined as annotated unique rearrangements over total unique productive rearrangements; depth was the summed frequency of those rearrangements. Two-sided Wilcoxon rank-sum tests were used to compare TCR breadth between groups. This is the immuneACCESS table as TCRdb keeps it, with only in-frame sequences that have V and J called. A part of the clones is gone; compared with another copy, unresolved V genes explain less than half, and the rest is unexplained. V and J calls plus clone size are reproduced from that table; the DNA served to infer D and trimming. This sample holds fewer than 600,000 clones; 89% were observed only once. Jointly, the top ten make up roughly 1.7% of the sample.

This clone was found a few times. Its binding antigen is unknown. Base-call qualities are not available, and no considerably larger clone is one nucleotide away. The CDR3 contains 16 residues, cysteine and phenylalanine counted. Only the CDR3 DNA is retained, 48 bases long and in frame from the first base. The V end loses 4 bases and the J end loses 4 bases, and a stretch of 19 bases separates them. Looking up the germline V gene yields CDR1 MGHRA and CDR2 YSYEKL. Results and caveats for the whole study, not just this receptor: Substantial breadth of spike-specific CD8+ and CD4+ T cell responses was reported after vaccination. The study was not powered for comparison of responses between vaccine doses or regimens. According to the authors, total T cell responses may have been underestimated by the TCR breadth and depth analyses. Spike-specific TCR breadth was higher in Ad26.COV2.S recipients than in placebo recipients (P = 0.0014). Non-spike TCR breadth was comparable between vaccine and placebo recipients, consistent with the vaccine containing only spike.

The receptor chain draws on TRBV4-1 and TRBJ1-1; 6 matching bases give a weak D call of TRBD1. This TCR derives from a person aged 18-65 years who received the Ad26.COV2.S COVID-19 vaccine or a placebo. This material consisted of peripheral blood, taken in a trial of Ad26.COV2.S vaccine versus placebo. The DNA is TGCGCCAGCAGCCCAGGGGTCCCGCTAAGGGGCACTGAAGCTTTCTTT. Its protein is CASSPGVPLRGTEAFF.